This T cell receptor (beta chain) was captured by sequencing in a study of PD-1 blockade in classical Hodgkin lymphoma. Whole-study findings and limits: Healthy donors reportedly exceeded newly diagnosed patients in baseline TCR diversity.

In regard to this clone: Its specificity is unknown.

All the patients suffered relapse after autologous stem cell transplantation, and brentuximab vedotin exposure differed. Thawed PBMCs supplied CD8+ T cells via magnetic negative selection. Germline CDR1 and CDR2: SGHVS and FNYEAQ. J gave up 9 bases and V 5 bases, and 8 bases lay outside the gene matches. The CDR3 contains 14 residues. Some clones are missing from TCRdb's copy, which holds only in-frame ones; the method was immunoSEQ multiplex PCR. This sample has about 27,000 clones, with 85% to 90% found just once. The sample here was CD8+ T cells from blood, taken at baseline. The J gene is TRBJ2-2, the V gene TRBV7-6; 8 nucleotides line up with TRBD1. This TCR came from a human donor with classical Hodgkin lymphoma. CDR3 in amino acids: CASSPGQVRRELFF. CDR3 DNA sequence: TGTGCCAGCAGCCCGGGACAGGTCCGACGGGAGCTGTTTTTT.